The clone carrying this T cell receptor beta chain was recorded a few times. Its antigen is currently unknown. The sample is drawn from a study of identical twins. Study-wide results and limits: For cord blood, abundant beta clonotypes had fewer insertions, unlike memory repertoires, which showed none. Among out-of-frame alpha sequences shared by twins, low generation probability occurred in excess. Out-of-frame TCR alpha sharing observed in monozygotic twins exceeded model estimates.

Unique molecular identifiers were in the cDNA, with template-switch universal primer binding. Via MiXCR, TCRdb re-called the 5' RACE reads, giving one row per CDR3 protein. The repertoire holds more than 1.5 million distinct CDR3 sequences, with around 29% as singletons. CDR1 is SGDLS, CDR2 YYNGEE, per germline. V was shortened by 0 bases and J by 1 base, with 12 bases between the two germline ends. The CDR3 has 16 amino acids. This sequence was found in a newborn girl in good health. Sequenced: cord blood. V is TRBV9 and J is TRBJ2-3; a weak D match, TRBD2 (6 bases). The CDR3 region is CASSVGPRRGTDTQYF. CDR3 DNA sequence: TGTGCCAGCAGCGTAGGGCCACGGAGGGGCACAGATACGCAGTATTTT.